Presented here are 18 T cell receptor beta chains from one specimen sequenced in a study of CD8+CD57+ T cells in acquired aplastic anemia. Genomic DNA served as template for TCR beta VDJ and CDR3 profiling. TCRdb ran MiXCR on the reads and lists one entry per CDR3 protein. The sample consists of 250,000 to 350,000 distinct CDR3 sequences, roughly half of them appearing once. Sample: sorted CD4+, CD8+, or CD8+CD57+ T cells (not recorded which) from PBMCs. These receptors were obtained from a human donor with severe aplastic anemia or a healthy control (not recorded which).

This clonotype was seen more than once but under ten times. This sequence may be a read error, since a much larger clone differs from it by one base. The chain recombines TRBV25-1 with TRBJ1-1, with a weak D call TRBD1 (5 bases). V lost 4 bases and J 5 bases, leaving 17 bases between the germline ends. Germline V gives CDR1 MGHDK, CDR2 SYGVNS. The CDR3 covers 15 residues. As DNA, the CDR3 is TGTGCCAGCAGTGGGCAGGGTGGAGCGATAACTGAAGCTTTCTTT. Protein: CASSGQGGAITEAFF.

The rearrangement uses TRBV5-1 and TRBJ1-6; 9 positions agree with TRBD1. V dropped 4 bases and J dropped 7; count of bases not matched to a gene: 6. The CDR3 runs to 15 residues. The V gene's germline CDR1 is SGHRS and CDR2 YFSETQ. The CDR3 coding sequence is TGCGCCAGCAGCCCGGACGGACAGGGGAATTCACCCCTCCACTTT. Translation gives CASSPDGQGNSPLHF.

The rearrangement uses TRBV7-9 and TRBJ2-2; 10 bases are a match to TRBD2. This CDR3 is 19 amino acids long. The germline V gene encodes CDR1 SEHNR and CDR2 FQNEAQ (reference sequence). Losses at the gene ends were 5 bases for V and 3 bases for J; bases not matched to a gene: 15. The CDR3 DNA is TGTGCCAGCAGCGACCGGGGCAGAGCGGGAGGGTCTTACACCGGGGAGCTGTTTTTT. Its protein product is CASSDRGRAGGSYTGELFF.

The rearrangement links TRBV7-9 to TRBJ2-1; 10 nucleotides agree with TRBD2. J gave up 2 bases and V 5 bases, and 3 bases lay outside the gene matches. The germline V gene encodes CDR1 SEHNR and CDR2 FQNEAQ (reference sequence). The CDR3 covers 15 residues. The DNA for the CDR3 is TGTGCCAGCAGCGAGCGGGGGGGCCCCTACAATGAGCAGTTCTTC. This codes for CASSERGGPYNEQFF.

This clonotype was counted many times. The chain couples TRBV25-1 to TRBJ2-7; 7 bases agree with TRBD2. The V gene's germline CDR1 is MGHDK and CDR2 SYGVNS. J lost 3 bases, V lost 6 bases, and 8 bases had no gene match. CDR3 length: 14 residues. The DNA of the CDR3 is TGTGCCAGCAGGGGCGGGGGAACATACTACGAGCAGTACTTC. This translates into CASRGGGTYYEQYF.

As DNA, the CDR3 is TGCAGTGCGGGACTGGAAGAGACCCAGTACTTC. Its protein is CSAGLEETQYF. The V gene is TRBV20-1, the J gene TRBJ2-5; D may be TRBD2 (6 bases). Trimming removed 6 bases at V and 3 bases at J, with 8 bases between. Looked up from germline, CDR1 is DFQATT and CDR2 is SNEGSKA (reference sequence). The CDR3 extends over 11 amino acids.

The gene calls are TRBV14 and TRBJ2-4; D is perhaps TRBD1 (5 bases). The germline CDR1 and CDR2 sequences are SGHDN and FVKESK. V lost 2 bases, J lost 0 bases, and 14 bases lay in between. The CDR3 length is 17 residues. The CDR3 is CASSQSVRGSAKNIQYF. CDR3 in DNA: TGTGCCAGCAGCCAATCAGTAAGGGGCTCAGCCAAAAACATTCAGTACTTC.

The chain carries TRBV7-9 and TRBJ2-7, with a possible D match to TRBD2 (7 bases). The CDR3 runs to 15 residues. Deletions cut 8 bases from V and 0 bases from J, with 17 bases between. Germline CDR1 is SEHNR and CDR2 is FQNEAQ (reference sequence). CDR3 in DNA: TGTGCCAGCGAGGGGGGGCGGGAGAGCTCCTACGAGCAGTACTTC. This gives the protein CASEGGRESSYEQYF.

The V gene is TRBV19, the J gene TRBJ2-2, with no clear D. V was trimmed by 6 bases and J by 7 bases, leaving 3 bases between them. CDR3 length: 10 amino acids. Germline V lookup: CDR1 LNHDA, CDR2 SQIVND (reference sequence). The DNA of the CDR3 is TGTGCCAGTAGAGGCGGGGAGCTGTTTTTT. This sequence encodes CASRGGELFF. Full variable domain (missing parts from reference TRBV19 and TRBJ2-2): DGGITQSPKYLFRKEGQNVTLSCEQNLNHDAMYWYRQDPGQGLRLIYYSQIVNDFQKGDIAEGYSVSREKKESFPLTVTSAQKNPTAFYLCASRGGELFFGEGSRLTVL.

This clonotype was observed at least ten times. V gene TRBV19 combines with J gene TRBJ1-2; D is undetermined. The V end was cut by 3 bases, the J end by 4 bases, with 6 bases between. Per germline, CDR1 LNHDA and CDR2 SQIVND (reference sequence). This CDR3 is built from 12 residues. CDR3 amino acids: CASSISVYGYTF. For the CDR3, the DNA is TGTGCCAGTAGTATCAGCGTCTATGGCTACACCTTC.

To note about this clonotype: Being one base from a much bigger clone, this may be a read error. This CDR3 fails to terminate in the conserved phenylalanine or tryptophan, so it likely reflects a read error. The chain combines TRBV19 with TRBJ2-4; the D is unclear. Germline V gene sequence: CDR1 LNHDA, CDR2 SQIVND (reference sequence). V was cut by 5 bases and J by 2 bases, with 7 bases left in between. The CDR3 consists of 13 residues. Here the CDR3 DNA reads TGTGCCAGTAGTCCCCTCCCCAAAAACATTCAGTACCTC. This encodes CASSPLPKNIQYL.

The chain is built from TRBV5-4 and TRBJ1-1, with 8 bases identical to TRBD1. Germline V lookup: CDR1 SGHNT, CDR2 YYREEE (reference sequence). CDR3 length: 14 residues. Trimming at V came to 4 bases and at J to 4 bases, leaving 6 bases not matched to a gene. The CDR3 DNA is TGTGCCAGCAGCGCGGAAACAGGGGGCACTGAAGCTTTCTTT. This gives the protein CASSAETGGTEAFF.

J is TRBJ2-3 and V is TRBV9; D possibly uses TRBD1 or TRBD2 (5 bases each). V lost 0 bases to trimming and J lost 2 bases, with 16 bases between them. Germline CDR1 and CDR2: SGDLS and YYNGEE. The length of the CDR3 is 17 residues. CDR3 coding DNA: TGTGCCAGCAGCGTAGCGGAATGGCTAGGGACCACAGATACGCAGTATTTT. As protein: CASSVAEWLGTTDTQYF.

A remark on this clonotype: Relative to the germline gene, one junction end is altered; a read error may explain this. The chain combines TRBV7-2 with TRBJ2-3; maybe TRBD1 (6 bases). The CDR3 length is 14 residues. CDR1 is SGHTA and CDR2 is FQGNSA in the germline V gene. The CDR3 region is CASSFGLVTGTQYF. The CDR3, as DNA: TGTGCCAGCAGCTTCGGGCTAGTGACAGGTACGCAGTATTTT.

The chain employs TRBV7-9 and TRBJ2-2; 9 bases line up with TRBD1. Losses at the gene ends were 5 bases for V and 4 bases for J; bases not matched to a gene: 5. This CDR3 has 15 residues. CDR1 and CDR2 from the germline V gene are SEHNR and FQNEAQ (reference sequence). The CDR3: CASSLTGGGTGELFF. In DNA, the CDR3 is TGTGCCAGCAGCCTTACAGGGGGCGGCACCGGGGAGCTGTTTTTT.

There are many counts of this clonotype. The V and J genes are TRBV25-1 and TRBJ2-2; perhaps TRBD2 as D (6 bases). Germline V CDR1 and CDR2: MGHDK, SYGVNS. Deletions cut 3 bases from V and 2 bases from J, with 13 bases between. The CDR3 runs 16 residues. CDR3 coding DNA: TGTGCCAGCAGTGAGCCGGGAGCCTTTAACACCGGGGAGCTGTTTTTT. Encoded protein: CASSEPGAFNTGELFF.

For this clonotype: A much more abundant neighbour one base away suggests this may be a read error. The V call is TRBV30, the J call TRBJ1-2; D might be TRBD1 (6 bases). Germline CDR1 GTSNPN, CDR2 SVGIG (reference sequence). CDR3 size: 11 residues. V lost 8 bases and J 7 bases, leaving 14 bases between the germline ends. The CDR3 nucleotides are TGTGCCGAGAAACAGGGCCGTGGCTACACCTTC. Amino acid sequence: CAEKQGRGYTF.

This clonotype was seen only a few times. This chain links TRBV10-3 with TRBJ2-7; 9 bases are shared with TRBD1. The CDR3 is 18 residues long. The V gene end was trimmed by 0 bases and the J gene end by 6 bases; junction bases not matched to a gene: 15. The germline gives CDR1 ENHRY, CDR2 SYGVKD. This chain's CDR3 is CAISESRFGTGTMGEQYF. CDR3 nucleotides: TGTGCCATCAGTGAGTCTAGGTTCGGGACAGGGACGATGGGCGAGCAGTACTTC.